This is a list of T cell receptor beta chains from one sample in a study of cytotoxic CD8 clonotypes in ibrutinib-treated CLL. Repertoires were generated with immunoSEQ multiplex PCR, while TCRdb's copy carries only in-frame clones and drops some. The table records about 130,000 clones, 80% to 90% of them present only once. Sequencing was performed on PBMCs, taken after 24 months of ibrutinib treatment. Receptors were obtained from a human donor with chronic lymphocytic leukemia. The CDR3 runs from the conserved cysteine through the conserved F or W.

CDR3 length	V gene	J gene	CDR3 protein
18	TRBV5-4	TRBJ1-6	CASSFEVTGTGTNSPLHF
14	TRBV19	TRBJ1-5	CASSGSDRSQPQHF
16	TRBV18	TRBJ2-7	CASSVPGAPEDREQYF
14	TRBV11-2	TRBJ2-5	CASSSSKVQETQYF
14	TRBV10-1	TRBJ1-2	CATHTGGSNYGYTF
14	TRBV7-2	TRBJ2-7	CASSIGQGAYEQYF
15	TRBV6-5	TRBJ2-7	CASSYSTSGSYEQYF
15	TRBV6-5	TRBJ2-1	CASSFSSGSVNEQFF
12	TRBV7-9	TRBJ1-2	CASSGKNYGYTF
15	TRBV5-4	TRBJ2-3	CASSLVAGVIDTQYF
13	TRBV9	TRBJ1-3	CASTRTGGNTIYF
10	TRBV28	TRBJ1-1	CASLRVEAFF
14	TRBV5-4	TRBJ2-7	CASSPDRSSYEQYF
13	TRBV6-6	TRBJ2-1	CASRASSANEQFF
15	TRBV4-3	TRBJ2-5	CASTPQLADQETQYF
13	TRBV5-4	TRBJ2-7	CASSPGKRNEQYF
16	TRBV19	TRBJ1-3	CASSSLYRDRGNTIYF
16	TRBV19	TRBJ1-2	CASSAQGGQFYHGYTF
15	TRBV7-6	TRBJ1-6	CASTRRDRDNSPLHF
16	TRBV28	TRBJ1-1	CASSPPLVGRHTEAFF
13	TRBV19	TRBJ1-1	CASSIGGNTEAFF
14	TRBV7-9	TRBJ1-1	CASSSKALNTEAFF
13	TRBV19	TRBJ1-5	CASSEQENQPQHF
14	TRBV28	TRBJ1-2	CASSFGWGVSGYTF
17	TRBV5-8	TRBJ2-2	CASSLVLGTGTGGELFF
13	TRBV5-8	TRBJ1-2	CASSFDRTYGYTF
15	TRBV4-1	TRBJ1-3	CASSSYGSSGNTIYF
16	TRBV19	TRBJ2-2	CASSDLAGGGNGELFF
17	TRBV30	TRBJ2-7	CAWSDRDPGRRSYEQYF
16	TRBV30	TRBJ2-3	CAWSVRLAVSTDTQYF
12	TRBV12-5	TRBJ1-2	CASGLESGGYTF
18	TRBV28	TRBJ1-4	CASSLPGTGTTTNEKLFF
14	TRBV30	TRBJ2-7	CAWRSEQGLRGQYF
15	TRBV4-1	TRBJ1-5	CASSQPGYSNQPQHF
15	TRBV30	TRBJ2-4	CARGVQSRAKNIQYF
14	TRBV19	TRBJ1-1	CASARDRGTTEAFF
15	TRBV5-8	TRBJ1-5	CASSLGQASNQPQHF
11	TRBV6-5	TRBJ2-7	CASTFSYEQYF
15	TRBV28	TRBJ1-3	CASSSHGVSGNTIYF
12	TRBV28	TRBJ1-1	CASSSQGFPAFF
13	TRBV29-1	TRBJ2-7	CSALGGGTYEQYF